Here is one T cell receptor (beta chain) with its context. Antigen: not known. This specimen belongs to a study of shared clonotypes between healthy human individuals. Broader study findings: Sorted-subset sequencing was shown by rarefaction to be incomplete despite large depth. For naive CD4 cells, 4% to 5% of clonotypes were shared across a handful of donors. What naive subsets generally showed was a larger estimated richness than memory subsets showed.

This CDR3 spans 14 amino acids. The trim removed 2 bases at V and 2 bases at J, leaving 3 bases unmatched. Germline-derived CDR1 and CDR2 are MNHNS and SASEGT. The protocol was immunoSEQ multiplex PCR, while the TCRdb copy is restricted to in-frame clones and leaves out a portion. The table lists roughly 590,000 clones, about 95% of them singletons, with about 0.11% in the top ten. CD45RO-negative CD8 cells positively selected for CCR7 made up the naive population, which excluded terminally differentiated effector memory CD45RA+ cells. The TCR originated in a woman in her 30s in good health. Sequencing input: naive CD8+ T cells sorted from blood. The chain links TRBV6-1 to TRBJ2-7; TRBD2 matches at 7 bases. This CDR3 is CASSEFGRPYEQYF. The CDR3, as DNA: TGTGCCAGCAGTGAATTCGGGAGGCCCTACGAGCAGTACTTC.